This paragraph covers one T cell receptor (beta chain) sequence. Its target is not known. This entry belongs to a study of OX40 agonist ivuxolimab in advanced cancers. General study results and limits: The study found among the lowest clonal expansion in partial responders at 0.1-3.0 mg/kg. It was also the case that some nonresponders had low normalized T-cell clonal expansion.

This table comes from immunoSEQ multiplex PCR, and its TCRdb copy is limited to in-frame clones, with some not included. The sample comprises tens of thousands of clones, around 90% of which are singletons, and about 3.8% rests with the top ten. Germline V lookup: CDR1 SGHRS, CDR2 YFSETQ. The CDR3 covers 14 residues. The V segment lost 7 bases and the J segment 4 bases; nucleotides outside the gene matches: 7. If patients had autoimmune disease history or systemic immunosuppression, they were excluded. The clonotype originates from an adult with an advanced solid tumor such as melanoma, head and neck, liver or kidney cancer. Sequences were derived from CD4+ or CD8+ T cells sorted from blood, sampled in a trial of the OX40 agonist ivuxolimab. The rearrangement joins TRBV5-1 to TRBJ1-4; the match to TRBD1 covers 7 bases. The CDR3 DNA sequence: TGCGCCAGCGCTGGAGGACAGGTTAATGAAAAACTGTTTTTT. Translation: CASAGGQVNEKLFF.